This T cell receptor beta chain was found in a study of T cell repertoires in cytomegalovirus infection. Notes on the study in general: Dominant in the ex vivo response were TCR beta clonotypes restricted by HLA-C and specific for CMV.

This CDR3 contains 17 residues. Germline V lookup: CDR1 SGHTA, CDR2 FQGNSA. Trimming took 5 bases from V and 5 from J, leaving 22 bases between them. This clonotype has only a few counts. Its antigen is currently unknown. TCRdb used MiXCR to reprocess the reads, holding one entry per CDR3 protein. The sample carries about 740,000 distinct CDR3 sequences, 35% to 45% recorded once. The chain carries TRBV7-2 and TRBJ1-5, with a tentative D call TRBD1 (5 bases). Specimen: PBMCs. This sequence was found in a human donor in good health (CMV status not recorded). Some clones in this sample may be carry-over from other donors' samples. Here the CDR3 reads CASSGGTGGLQDQPQHF. CDR3 nucleotide sequence: TGTGCCAGCAGCGGCGGGACGGGTGGGTTGCAAGATCAGCCCCAGCATTTT.